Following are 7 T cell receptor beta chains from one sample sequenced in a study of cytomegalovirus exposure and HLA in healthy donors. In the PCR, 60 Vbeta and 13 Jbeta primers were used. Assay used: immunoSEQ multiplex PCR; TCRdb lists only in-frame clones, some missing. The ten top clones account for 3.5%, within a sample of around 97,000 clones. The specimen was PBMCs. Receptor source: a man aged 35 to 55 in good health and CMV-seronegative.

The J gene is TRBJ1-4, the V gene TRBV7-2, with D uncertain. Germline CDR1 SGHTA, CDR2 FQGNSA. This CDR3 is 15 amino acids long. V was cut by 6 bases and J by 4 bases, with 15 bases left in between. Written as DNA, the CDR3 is TGTGCCAGCAGTCCCCGACGGGGAGTTAATGAAAAACTGTTTTTT. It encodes CASSPRRGVNEKLFF.

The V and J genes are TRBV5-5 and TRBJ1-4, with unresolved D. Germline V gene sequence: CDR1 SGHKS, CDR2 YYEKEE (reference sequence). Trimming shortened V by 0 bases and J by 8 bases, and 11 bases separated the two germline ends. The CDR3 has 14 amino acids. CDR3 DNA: TGTGCCAGCAGCTTGGGTGGGGAGGACGAAAAACTGTTTTTT. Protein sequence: CASSLGGEDEKLFF.

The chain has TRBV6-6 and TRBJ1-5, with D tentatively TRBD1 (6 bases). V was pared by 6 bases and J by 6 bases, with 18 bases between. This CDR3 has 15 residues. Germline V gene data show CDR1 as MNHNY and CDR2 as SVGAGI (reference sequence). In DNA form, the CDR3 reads TGTGCCAGCAGCAGAACCGTTGGGGGCCTTCAGCCCCAGCATTTT. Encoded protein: CASSRTVGGLQPQHF.

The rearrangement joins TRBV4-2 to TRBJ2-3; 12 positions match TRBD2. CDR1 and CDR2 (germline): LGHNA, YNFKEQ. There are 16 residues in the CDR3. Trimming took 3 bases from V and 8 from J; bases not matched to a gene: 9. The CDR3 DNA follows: TGTGCCAGCAGCCAGACTTCTAGCGGGGGGGCGAGTACGCAGTATTTT. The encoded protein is CASSQTSSGGASTQYF.

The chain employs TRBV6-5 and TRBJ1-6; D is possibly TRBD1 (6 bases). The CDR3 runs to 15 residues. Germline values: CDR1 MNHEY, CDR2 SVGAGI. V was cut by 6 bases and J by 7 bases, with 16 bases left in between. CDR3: CASRKDSSRNSPLHF. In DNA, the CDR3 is TGTGCCAGCAGGAAGGACAGCAGTCGAAATTCACCCCTCCACTTT.

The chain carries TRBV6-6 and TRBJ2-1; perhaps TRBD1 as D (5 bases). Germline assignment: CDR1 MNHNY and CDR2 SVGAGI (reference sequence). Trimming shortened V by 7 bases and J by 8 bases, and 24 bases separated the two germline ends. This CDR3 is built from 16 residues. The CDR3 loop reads CASTKGSDGYIYEQFF. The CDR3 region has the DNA TGTGCCAGCACTAAGGGGTCGGACGGGTATATCTATGAGCAGTTCTTC.

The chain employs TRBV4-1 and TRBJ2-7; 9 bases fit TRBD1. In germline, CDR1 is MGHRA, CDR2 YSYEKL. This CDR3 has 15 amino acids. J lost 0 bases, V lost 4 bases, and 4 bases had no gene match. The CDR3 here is CASSLADRGSYEQYF. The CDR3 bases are TGCGCCAGCAGCCTGGCGGACAGGGGCTCCTACGAGCAGTACTTC.